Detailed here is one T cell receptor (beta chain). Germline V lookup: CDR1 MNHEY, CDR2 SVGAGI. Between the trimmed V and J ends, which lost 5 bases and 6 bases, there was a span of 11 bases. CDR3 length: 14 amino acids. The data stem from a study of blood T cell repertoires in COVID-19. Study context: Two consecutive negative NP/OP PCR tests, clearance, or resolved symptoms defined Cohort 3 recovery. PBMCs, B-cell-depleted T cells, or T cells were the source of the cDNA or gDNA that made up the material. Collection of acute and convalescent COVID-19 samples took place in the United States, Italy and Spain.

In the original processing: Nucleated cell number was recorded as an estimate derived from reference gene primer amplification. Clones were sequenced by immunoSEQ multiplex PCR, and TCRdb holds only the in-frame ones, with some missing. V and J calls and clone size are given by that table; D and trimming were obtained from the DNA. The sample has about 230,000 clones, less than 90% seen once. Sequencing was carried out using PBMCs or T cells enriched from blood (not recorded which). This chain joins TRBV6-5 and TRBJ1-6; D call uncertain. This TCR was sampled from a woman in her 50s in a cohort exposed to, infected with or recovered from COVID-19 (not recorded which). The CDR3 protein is CASSPQIGNSPLHF. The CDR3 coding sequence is TGTGCCAGCAGTCCCCAGATTGGTAATTCACCCCTCCACTTT.